This section outlines one TCR beta chain sequence together with its context. This sample stems from a study of blood T cell repertoires in COVID-19. V shed 6 bases and J shed 2 bases, with 10 bases lying between them. The CDR3 totals 13 residues. Germline V lookup: CDR1 KGHSH, CDR2 LQKENI. Only in-frame clones appear in the TCRdb table, and some are missing; sequencing was by immunoSEQ multiplex PCR. The top ten clones hold approximately 5.2% of a sample with 200,000 to 250,000 clones, about 81% of them seen once. The origin of this receptor is a woman between 65 and 79 years old with COVID-19, enrolled during active disease. The material sequenced was peripheral blood. The chain joins TRBV18 to TRBJ2-5; no reliable D call. CDR3 sequence reads: CASSRAVQETQYF. Here the CDR3 DNA reads TGTGCCAGCTCCCGTGCGGTTCAAGAGACCCAGTACTTC.